Below, one T cell receptor beta chain is given with its context. These data belong to a study of blood T cell repertoires in COVID-19. Study summary: Sources were T cells, B-cell-depleted T cells, or PBMCs; the material itself was cDNA or gDNA.

Sequenced by immunoSEQ multiplex PCR; TCRdb stores in-frame clones only, minus some. This table has more than 150,000 clones, 89% appearing once. The germline V and J ends were trimmed by 1 base and 1 base, with 8 bases remaining between them. The CDR3 is made up of 16 amino acids. CDR1 and CDR2 from the germline V gene are SGHAT and FQNNGV. Input material: peripheral blood. The TCR was taken from a man between 60 and 75 years old with acute or convalescent COVID-19. The J gene is TRBJ1-6, the V gene TRBV11-2; D is perhaps TRBD1 (5 bases). Here the CDR3 DNA reads TGTGCCAGCAGCTTAGTTCAGGGATCCTATAATTCACCCCTCCACTTT. This sequence encodes CASSLVQGSYNSPLHF.